The 23 T cell receptor beta chains below were found in one sample sequenced in a study of blood T cell repertoires in COVID-19 (dated by TCRdb to 2018 to 2021). Libraries were made using the immunoSEQ multiplex PCR assay. In TCRdb, the immuneACCESS table is reduced to in-frame sequences with V and J assigned. These tables do not hold every clone; where another copy was compared, an unresolved V gene accounts for under half, and the others remain unexplained. The sample yields about 160,000 clones; about 83% were counted once. The ten biggest clones cover around a tenth of the sample. The source material was peripheral blood. The receptors stem from a woman in her 70s with COVID-19, enrolled during active disease.

The DNA for the CDR3 is TGTGCCAGCAGTTCCGGGGGATCGAACACCGGGGAGCTGTTTTTT. Translating it yields CASSSGGSNTGELFF. The chain recombines TRBV28 with TRBJ2-2; D is possibly TRBD2 (6 bases). This CDR3 comprises 15 residues. Trimming removed 4 bases from V and 0 bases from J, with 9 bases in between. Germline V CDR1 and CDR2: MDHEN, SYDVKM.

The rearrangement uses TRBV2 and TRBJ2-5, with 9 bases aligning to TRBD1. Germline V CDR1 and CDR2: SNHLY, FYNNEI. V dropped 6 bases and J dropped 4; count of bases not matched to a gene: 6. This CDR3 has 14 residues. The CDR3 bases are TGTGCCAGCAGATCAGACAGGGGGGGAGAGACCCAGTACTTC. It yields the protein CASRSDRGGETQYF.

V usage is TRBV10-3 and J usage is TRBJ1-6, with 8 bases that match TRBD1. Germline CDR1 reads ENHRY; CDR2 reads SYGVKD. The CDR3 has 14 residues. V lost 10 bases to trimming and J lost 10 bases; unmatched junction nucleotides: 12. In DNA, the CDR3 is TGTGCCACCACATCGGACAGGGATGGGTCACCCCTCCACTTT. This translates into CATTSDRDGSPLHF.

As to this clone: An end of the junction differs from the germline gene, which may be a read error. The rearrangement joins TRBV11-2 to TRBJ1-2; TRBD1 is a possible D gene (5 bases). There are 11 residues in the CDR3. CDR1 and CDR2 from the germline V gene are SGHAT and FQNNGV. The CDR3 sequence is CASSLEVTVTF. DNA of the CDR3: TGTGCCAGCAGCTTAGAGGTGACAGTAACGTTC.

The chain links TRBV6-1 to TRBJ2-3, with TRBD2 matching over 10 bases. Looked up from germline, CDR1 is MNHNS and CDR2 is SASEGT. J lost 0 bases, V lost 2 bases, and 11 bases had no gene match. This CDR3 region has 19 residues. As DNA, the CDR3 is TGTGCCAGCAGTGAAAGTCTAGCGGGGGCCATCTGGAGCACAGATACGCAGTATTTT. Translated, it gives CASSESLAGAIWSTDTQYF.

This chain joins TRBV6-1 and TRBJ1-4; the D gene is possibly TRBD1 (5 bases). Germline CDR1 MNHNS, CDR2 SASEGT. Deletions cut 2 bases from V and 3 bases from J, with 13 bases between. The CDR3 loop spans 16 amino acids. CDR3 residues: CASSERGVSANEKLFF. Written as DNA, the CDR3 is TGTGCCAGCAGTGAACGGGGGGTCTCGGCTAATGAAAAACTGTTTTTT.

This chain joins TRBV15 and TRBJ1-2; tentatively, D is TRBD1 (6 bases). The CDR3 sequence is 14 residues long. V gave up 5 bases and J gave up 8 bases, with 18 bases separating them. Germline V gene data show CDR1 as LNHNV and CDR2 as YYDKDF (reference sequence). The chain's CDR3 is CATSGQFLTGGYTF. CDR3 DNA sequence: TGTGCCACCAGCGGGCAGTTTCTCACAGGGGGCTACACCTTC.

The rearrangement uses TRBV28 and TRBJ1-2; D perhaps matches TRBD1 (6 bases). Germline lookup yields CDR1 MDHEN and CDR2 SYDVKM. The length of the CDR3 is 16 residues. Deletions cut 5 bases from V and 1 base from J, with 17 bases between. The CDR3 region has the DNA TGTGCCAGCAGTCCCAGGGGCGAGCCCCTTAACTATGGCTACACCTTC. This codes for CASSPRGEPLNYGYTF.

The CDR3 is CASSTTGTAGRNYGYTF. As DNA, the CDR3 is TGTGCCAGTAGTACCACAGGGACCGCAGGTCGAAACTATGGCTACACCTTC. This chain joins TRBV19 and TRBJ1-2; D perhaps matches TRBD1 (6 bases). Germline V lookup: CDR1 LNHDA, CDR2 SQIVND (reference sequence). This CDR3 has 17 amino acids. Trimming removed 4 bases at V and 2 bases at J, with 20 bases between.

The V gene is TRBV6-6, the J gene TRBJ2-2, with 7 bases fitting TRBD1. The CDR3 runs to 15 residues. Germline values: CDR1 MNHNY, CDR2 SVGAGI (reference sequence). The V segment lost 8 bases and the J segment 0 bases; nucleotides outside the gene matches: 6. CDR3 nucleotides: TGTGCCAGCCGAAAGCAGGGGGCGAACACCGGGGAGCTGTTTTTT. Encoded protein: CASRKQGANTGELFF.

The chain is built from TRBV7-9 and TRBJ2-7; 9 nucleotides align to TRBD1. V gave up 2 bases and J gave up 7 bases; unmatched junction bases: 12. The germline CDR1 and CDR2 sequences are SEHNR and FQNEAQ (reference sequence). CDR3 size: 16 residues. The CDR3 reads CASSLSLPTGGGEQYF. As DNA, the CDR3 is TGTGCCAGCAGCTTAAGTCTCCCGACAGGGGGTGGAGAGCAGTACTTC.

This chain connects TRBV9 to TRBJ1-3; D possibly corresponds to TRBD1 (5 bases). V lost 2 bases and J lost 3, with 9 bases in between. The CDR3 sequence is 14 residues long. Germline assignment: CDR1 SGDLS and CDR2 YYNGEE. The DNA of the CDR3 is TGTGCCAGCAGCGTTGGGGGGGTTGGAAACACCATATATTTT. This encodes CASSVGGVGNTIYF.

The chain uses TRBV7-6 and TRBJ1-6; no definite D call. The CDR3 covers 15 residues. CDR1 SGHVS and CDR2 FNYEAQ come from the germline V gene. Trimming took off 3 bases at V and 7 bases at J, with 13 bases between the two ends. CDR3 sequence reads: CASSLGRRENSPLHF. The CDR3 DNA reads TGTGCCAGCAGCTTGGGCCGCAGAGAGAATTCACCCCTCCACTTT.

The chain carries TRBV6-5 and TRBJ2-5; 9 nucleotides agree with TRBD1. Trimming removed 2 bases from V and 5 bases from J; junction bases left unmatched: 6. Germline V lookup: CDR1 MNHEY, CDR2 SVGAGI. This CDR3 is 15 amino acids long. CDR3 nucleotide sequence: TGTGCCAGCAGTTACGGGACAGGGATGAGGGAGACCCAGTACTTC. Protein sequence: CASSYGTGMRETQYF.

V usage is TRBV6-6 and J usage is TRBJ2-7; 9 bases agree with TRBD1. Germline V gene sequence: CDR1 MNHNY, CDR2 SVGAGI (reference sequence). The CDR3 loop spans 14 amino acids. The V gene end was trimmed by 2 bases and the J gene end by 4 bases; junction bases not matched to a gene: 3. Written as DNA, the CDR3 is TGTGCCAGCAGTTACGGTGACAGGGGGTACGAGCAGTACTTC. Its protein is CASSYGDRGYEQYF.

CDR3 bases: TGTGCCAGCACCGAGGGTATTTTGGGAAACACCATATATTTT. It yields the protein CASTEGILGNTIYF. The V gene is TRBV3-1 (or the pseudogene TRBV3-2), the J gene TRBJ1-3; unclear D gene. Germline CDR1 LGHDT, CDR2 YNNKEL (reference sequence). Trimming removed 7 bases from V and 4 bases from J, with 14 bases in between. The length of the CDR3 is 14 residues.

This chain connects TRBV6-6 to TRBJ2-7; 8 positions agree with TRBD1. The CDR3 totals 15 residues. V trimming: 0 bases; J trimming: 2 bases; junction bases outside the gene matches: 3. Germline CDR1 and CDR2: MNHNY and SVGAGI (reference sequence). The CDR3 nucleotides read TGTGCCAGCAGTTACTCGGTACAGGGGGCCTACGAGCAGTACTTC. Protein: CASSYSVQGAYEQYF.

The CDR3 protein is CASSLVQGDTDTQYF. As DNA, the CDR3 is TGCGCCAGCAGCTTGGTACAGGGGGACACAGATACGCAGTATTTT. This rearrangement joins TRBV5-1 to TRBJ2-3, with 8 bases fitting TRBD1. From germline, CDR1 is SGHRS and CDR2 YFSETQ. The CDR3 consists of 15 residues. Trimming removed 0 bases from V and 2 bases from J; junction bases left unmatched: 2.

The chain employs TRBV3-1 (or the pseudogene TRBV3-2) and TRBJ1-3; unclear D gene. Per the germline V gene, CDR1 is LGHDT and CDR2 is YNNKEL (reference sequence). The V end was cut by 2 bases, the J end by 9 bases, with 14 bases between. This CDR3 is 14 amino acids long. The CDR3 loop reads CASSQSSEISTIYF. CDR3 bases: TGTGCCAGCAGCCAATCCTCCGAAATTAGCACCATATATTTT.

The CDR3 DNA is TGTGCCAGCAGTTCAACAGGGGGAAATGGCTACACCTTC. This sequence encodes CASSSTGGNGYTF. The chain links TRBV12-3 or TRBV12-4 to TRBJ1-2; 8 nucleotides match TRBD1. There are 13 residues in the CDR3. With 4 bases clipped from V and 6 bases from J, the junction kept 4 bases outside the gene matches.

V and J are TRBV7-2 and TRBJ2-7; no clear D gene. From germline, CDR1 is SGHTA and CDR2 FQGNSA. The ends were cut back, 2 bases at V and 3 bases at J, with 14 bases in the middle. The CDR3 has 15 amino acids. The CDR3 protein is CASSLSRSNFYEQYF. The CDR3 bases are TGTGCCAGCAGCTTATCTCGGTCCAACTTCTACGAGCAGTACTTC.

This clone came up once. J is TRBJ2-3 and V is TRBV7-9; 9 bases fit TRBD1. The CDR3 is 15 amino acids. The V and J ends lost 5 bases and 5 bases, in that order; junction bases with no gene match: 8. Germline loops: CDR1 SEHNR, CDR2 FQNEAQ (reference sequence). CDR3 loop: CASSPWDRVGDTQYF. In nucleotides, the CDR3 is TGTGCCAGCAGCCCCTGGGACAGGGTCGGAGATACGCAGTATTTT.

The rearrangement joins TRBV19 to TRBJ2-2; TRBD1 aligns across 7 bases. Trimming removed 2 bases from V and 6 bases from J; junction bases left unmatched: 6. The CDR3 has 15 residues. CDR1 is LNHDA, CDR2 SQIVND, per germline (reference sequence). CDR3 sequence (DNA): TGTGCCAGTAGTATACCAGGACAGGCTCCCGGGGAGCTGTTTTTT. It is translated as CASSIPGQAPGELFF.